The source of this T cell receptor (beta chain) is a study of T cells after yellow fever vaccination. On this clonotype itself: Antigen specificity is unknown.

Study-level findings and limits: When the response was secondary, it was weaker but reached its peak faster, day 5 versus 15. Clonotypes shared by both compartments, CD4 and CD8, made up a small share. After the booster, approximately 95% of CD4 and roughly nine tenths of CD8 primary-response clones were re-detected.

V lost 0 bases and J lost 1, with 7 bases in between. The germline V gene encodes CDR1 SGDLS and CDR2 YYNGEE. The CDR3 has 14 residues. Researchers made TCR cDNA using 5'RACE template switching, and this step added a universal primer site and UMIs. TCRdb fed the 5' RACE reads into MiXCR, producing one record per CDR3 protein. The sample has approximately 610,000 distinct CDR3 sequences; about 15% are singletons. This clonotype was sampled from a man aged 18-30 years who received the YFV17D yellow fever vaccine. The chain links TRBV9 to TRBJ1-1, with unresolved D. Sequencing used PBMCs, obtained roughly 5 days after the first yellow fever vaccination. Here the CDR3 reads CASSVGLRNTEAFF. For the CDR3, the DNA is TGTGCCAGCAGCGTAGGGCTGAGGAACACTGAAGCTTTCTTT.